A selection of T cell receptor beta chains follows, all from one sample in a study of T cells in localized non-small cell lung cancer. The method was immunoSEQ multiplex PCR; TCRdb's version includes in-frame clones alone and lacks a portion of them. Among about 35,000 clones listed, over 75% were seen once. The material was peripheral blood, obtained before any cancer treatment. Every receptor here comes from a male donor older than 55 with stage III squamous cell lung carcinoma. Both conserved end residues are part of each CDR3. A D gene is named only where the DNA matches it firmly. Some rows mark clone size as missing; the rest say once, few, many or name a class of expanded clone.

CASSPYTGTALNTEAFF | TGTGCCAGCAGCCCTTACACCGGGACAGCCCTGAACACTGAAGCTTTCTTT | . | TRBJ1-1 | TRBV5-6 | TRBD1
CRTEYQETQYF | TGCAGGACAGAGTACCAAGAGACCCAGTACTTC | . | TRBJ2-5 | TRBV20-1 | .
CASSLGQGGGNQPQHF | TGTGCCAGCAGCTTAGGACAGGGAGGTGGGAATCAGCCCCAGCATTTT | . | TRBJ1-5 | TRBV7-8 | TRBD1
CASRRDRDSYEQYF | TGTGCCAGCCGCCGGGACAGGGATTCCTACGAGCAGTACTTC | few | TRBJ2-7 | TRBV27 | TRBD1
CASSVGSGLGDTQYF | TGTGCCAGCAGCGTAGGAAGTGGACTAGGGGATACGCAGTATTTT | . | TRBJ2-3 | TRBV9 | TRBD2
CASRRTESTEAFF | TGTGCCAGCAGAAGGACGGAATCCACTGAAGCTTTCTTT | . | TRBJ1-1 | TRBV6-4 | .
CSVSGGTDTQYF | TGCAGCGTATCGGGGGGCACAGATACGCAGTATTTT | . | TRBJ2-3 | TRBV29-1 | .
CASRDIAQTDTQYF | TGTGCCAGCAGGGACATAGCACAGACAGATACGCAGTATTTT | . | TRBJ2-3 | TRBV14 | .
CASSARPGQGPSSTDTQYF | TGTGCCAGCAGCGCGAGACCGGGACAGGGCCCCTCTAGCACAGATACGCAGTATTTT | . | TRBJ2-3 | TRBV5-5 | TRBD1
CASSLSEPIEKLFF | TGCGCCAGCAGCTTATCAGAACCTATCGAAAAACTGTTTTTT | . | TRBJ1-4 | TRBV5-1 | .
CASSESGANVLTF | TGCGCCAGCAGTGAGTCTGGGGCCAACGTCCTGACTTTC | . | TRBJ2-6 | TRBV10-2 | .
CASSRQGNSYNEQFF | TGTGCCAGTAGTAGACAGGGGAACTCCTACAATGAGCAGTTCTTC | . | TRBJ2-1 | TRBV19 | TRBD1
CASSLGQGRGTEAFF | TGTGCCAGCAGCTTGGGTCAGGGGCGAGGTACTGAAGCTTTCTTT | . | TRBJ1-1 | TRBV5-8 | .
CASSQDGTVISTDTQYF | TGCGCCAGCAGCCAGGACGGGACAGTAATTAGCACAGATACGCAGTATTTT | . | TRBJ2-3 | TRBV4-1 | TRBD1
CASGDRDLGETQYF | TGCGCCAGCGGAGATAGGGACCTGGGGGAGACCCAGTACTTC | . | TRBJ2-5 | TRBV5-1 | .
CASSPNQQETQYF | TGTGCCAGCTCACCGAATCAGCAAGAGACCCAGTACTTC | . | TRBJ2-5 | TRBV18 | .
CASSSLGRYSGNTIYF | TGTGCCAGCAGCTCCTTGGGCAGGTACTCTGGAAACACCATATATTTT | . | TRBJ1-3 | TRBV7-2 | .
CASSLAWGNTEAFF | TGTGCCAGCAGCTTAGCGTGGGGGAACACTGAAGCTTTCTTT | . | TRBJ1-1 | TRBV7-8 | .
CASSPSGGDNGELFF | TGTGCCAGCAGCCCCTCCGGGGGGGACAACGGGGAGCTGTTTTTT | . | TRBJ2-2 | TRBV6-6 | TRBD2
CASSLGALEGGYGYTF | TGTGCCAGCAGTTTAGGGGCCTTAGAGGGGGGCTATGGCTACACCTTC | few | TRBJ1-2 | TRBV27 | .
CASREGQGAYYGYTF | TGCGCCAGCAGAGAGGGACAGGGAGCGTACTATGGCTACACCTTC | . | TRBJ1-2 | TRBV5-1 | TRBD1
CASSPGEGIYGYTF | TGTGCCAGCTCACCGGGCGAGGGGATCTATGGCTACACCTTC | . | TRBJ1-2 | TRBV18 | .
CASSFGGDQPQHF | TGCGCCAGCAGCTTTGGGGGGGACCAGCCCCAGCATTTT | . | TRBJ1-5 | TRBV5-1 | .
CASSLVSSSGYTF | TGTGCCAGCAGCTTGGTTAGTTCGAGTGGCTACACCTTC | . | TRBJ1-2 | TRBV5-4 | .
CASSFRPGQGRNSPLHF | TGTGCCAGCAGTTTCCGCCCCGGACAGGGGAGAAATTCACCCCTCCACTTT | . | TRBJ1-6 | TRBV27 | TRBD1
CASSLSLWDTQYF | TGTGCCAGCAGCTTAAGCTTGTGGGATACGCAGTATTTT | . | TRBJ2-3 | TRBV7-3 | .
CASSLGGILFF | TGTGCCAGCAGCTTAGGCGGGATCCTGTTTTTT | few | TRBJ2-2 | TRBV7-2 | .
CASSSRGGSYNEQFF | TGTGCCAGCAGCTCTCGGGGGGGCTCCTACAATGAGCAGTTCTTC | . | TRBJ2-1 | TRBV7-9 | TRBD2
CASSFSAGANTGELFF | TGTGCCAGCAGCTTTAGTGCCGGGGCGAACACCGGGGAGCTGTTTTTT | few | TRBJ2-2 | TRBV7-6 | .
CASSLDDRALTPLHF | TGTGCCAGCAGCTTGGACGACAGGGCACTGACACCCCTCCACTTT | . | TRBJ1-6 | TRBV7-2 | TRBD1
CASSSPDITNTEAFF | TGTGCCAGTAGCTCCCCGGACATTACGAACACTGAAGCTTTCTTT | large | TRBJ1-1 | TRBV19 | .
CASSLQGAGNTIYF | TGTGCCAGCAGCTTACAGGGGGCTGGAAACACCATATATTTT | . | TRBJ1-3 | TRBV7-9 | TRBD1
CASSYLGTTYEQYF | TGTGCCAGCAGCTACCTCGGGACAACCTACGAGCAGTACTTC | . | TRBJ2-7 | TRBV2 | .
CASSLGQLGSTEAFF | TGTGCCAGCAGCTTAGGACAACTGGGCTCCACTGAAGCTTTCTTT | medium-sized | TRBJ1-1 | TRBV7-6 | .
CASSWAVNYGYTF | TGTGCCAGTAGTTGGGCAGTTAACTATGGCTACACCTTC | . | TRBJ1-2 | TRBV19 | .
CASSFTGGNRNTIYF | TGTGCCAGCAGCTTTACAGGGGGAAATAGAAACACCATATATTTT | . | TRBJ1-3 | TRBV13 | TRBD1
CASRRDNSILNTEAFF | TGTGCCAGTAGGCGGGACAACAGTATCCTGAACACTGAAGCTTTCTTT | . | TRBJ1-1 | TRBV19 | .
CASRLGEEGSYEQYF | TGTGCCAGCAGACTCGGCGAGGAGGGGTCCTACGAGCAGTACTTC | . | TRBJ2-7 | TRBV4-2 | .
CASSSSGGLYEQYF | TGTGCCAGCAGCTCCAGCGGGGGCCTCTACGAGCAGTACTTC | . | TRBJ2-7 | TRBV7-2 | TRBD2
CASRRGRTDGYTF | TGTGCCAGCCGCAGGGGGCGCACGGATGGCTACACCTTC | medium-sized | TRBJ1-2 | TRBV7-2 | TRBD1
CAISEGSNEKLFF | TGTGCCATCAGTGAGGGTAGTAATGAAAAACTGTTTTTT | . | TRBJ1-4 | TRBV10-3 | .
CASTETVSSYNEQFF | TGTGCCAGCACCGAGACGGTAAGCTCCTACAATGAGCAGTTCTTC | . | TRBJ2-1 | TRBV28 | .
CASTPARTTGNTIYF | TGTGCCAGCACCCCGGCCCGTACAACTGGAAACACCATATATTTT | once | TRBJ1-3 | TRBV6-1 | .
CASRGSGGGEQYF | TGCGCCAGCAGAGGGAGCGGGGGAGGGGAGCAGTACTTC | . | TRBJ2-7 | TRBV5-1 | TRBD2
CASSRDRSIYEQYF | TGTGCCAGCAGCCGGGACAGGTCAATTTACGAGCAGTACTTC | . | TRBJ2-7 | TRBV6-1 | TRBD1
CASRMDRQLLYNEQFF | TGTGCCAGCAGAATGGATCGACAGCTCCTTTACAATGAGCAGTTCTTC | few | TRBJ2-1 | TRBV6-4 | .
CASSQDRQGAWGYTF | TGTGCCAGCAGCCAAGATCGACAGGGGGCGTGGGGCTACACCTTC | . | TRBJ1-2 | TRBV4-2 | TRBD1
CASSVAMGSGNTIYF | TGTGCCAGCAGCGTAGCTATGGGGAGTGGAAACACCATATATTTT | . | TRBJ1-3 | TRBV9 | .
CASTAAGGGSTEAFF | TGTGCCAGCACTGCCGCCGGGGGCGGGAGCACTGAAGCTTTCTTT | . | TRBJ1-1 | TRBV7-9 | .
CASSLLGASQSEQYF | TGTGCCAGCAGCTTGCTCGGGGCTAGCCAGAGCGAGCAGTACTTC | . | TRBJ2-7 | TRBV7-2 | .
CASSPPVLAKNIQYF | TGTGCCAGCTCACCACCAGTCTTAGCCAAAAACATTCAGTACTTC | . | TRBJ2-4 | TRBV18 | .
CASSLEMDGEQFF | TGTGCCAGCAGCTTAGAGATGGATGGTGAGCAGTTCTTC | . | TRBJ2-1 | TRBV7-2 | .
CASKRDSEAFF | TGTGCCAGCAAACGGGACAGTGAAGCTTTCTTT | . | TRBJ1-1 | TRBV28 | TRBD1
CASSRTGALNTEAFF | TGTGCCAGCAGTAGGACAGGGGCCTTGAACACTGAAGCTTTCTTT | . | TRBJ1-1 | TRBV6-1 | TRBD1
CASSLEQGIGGYTF | TGTGCCAGCAGCTTAGAACAGGGTATAGGCGGCTACACCTTC | . | TRBJ1-2 | TRBV7-2 | .